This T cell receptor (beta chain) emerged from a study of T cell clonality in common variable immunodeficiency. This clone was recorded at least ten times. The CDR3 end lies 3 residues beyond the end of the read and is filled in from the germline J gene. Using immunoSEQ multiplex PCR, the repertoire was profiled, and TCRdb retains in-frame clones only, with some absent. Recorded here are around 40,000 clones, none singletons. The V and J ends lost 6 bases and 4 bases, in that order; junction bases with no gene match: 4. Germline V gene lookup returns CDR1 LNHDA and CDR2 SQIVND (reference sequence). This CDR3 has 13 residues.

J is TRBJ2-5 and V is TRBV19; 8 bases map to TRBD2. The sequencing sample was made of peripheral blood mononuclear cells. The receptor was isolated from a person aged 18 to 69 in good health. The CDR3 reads CASSPGGLETQYF. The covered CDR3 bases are TGTGCCAGTAGCCCGGGGGGGTTAGAGACC.